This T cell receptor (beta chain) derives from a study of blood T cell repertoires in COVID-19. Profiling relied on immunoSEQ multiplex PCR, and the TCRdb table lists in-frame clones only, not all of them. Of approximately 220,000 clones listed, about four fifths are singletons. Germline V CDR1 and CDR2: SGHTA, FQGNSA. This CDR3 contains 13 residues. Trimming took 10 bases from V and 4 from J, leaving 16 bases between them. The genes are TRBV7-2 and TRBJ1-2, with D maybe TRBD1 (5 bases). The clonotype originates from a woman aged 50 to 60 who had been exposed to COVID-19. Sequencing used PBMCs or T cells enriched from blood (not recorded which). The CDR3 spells CATQEGPFYGYTF. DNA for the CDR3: TGTGCCACCCAGGAGGGACCTTTCTATGGCTACACCTTC.